The 18 T cell receptor beta chains below come from one sample, sequenced in a study of T cell responses to AZD1222 COVID-19 vaccine. Here immunoSEQ multiplex PCR was the method, and the copy in TCRdb shows in-frame clones only, minus some. The sample yields about 89,000 clones, about 89% seen once. This specimen was peripheral blood, taken 28 days after the second AZD1222 dose. Receptors originate from an adult who received the AZD1222 COVID-19 vaccine.

The chain joins TRBV3-1 (or the pseudogene TRBV3-2) to TRBJ1-6, with unresolved D. CDR3 length equals 18 residues. Trimming took 5 bases from V and 7 from J, leaving 24 bases between them. The germline V gene encodes CDR1 LGHDT and CDR2 YNNKEL (reference sequence). This chain's CDR3 is CASSSHLTPGCWNSPLHF. The CDR3 coding sequence is TGTGCCAGCAGCTCCCACCTAACCCCGGGCTGCTGGAATTCACCCCTCCACTTT.

This clone showed up just once. V and J are TRBV5-5 and TRBJ2-6; TRBD2 might be the D (5 bases). Looked up from germline, CDR1 is SGHKS and CDR2 is YYEKEE (reference sequence). Trimming cost V 2 bases and J 0 bases, with 6 bases left between them. CDR3 length: 15 residues. The CDR3 sequence is CASSFGSSGANVLTF. CDR3 sequence (DNA): TGTGCCAGCAGCTTTGGGAGCTCTGGGGCCAACGTCCTGACTTTC.

This chain links TRBV3-1 (or the pseudogene TRBV3-2) with TRBJ2-3; TRBD2 agrees at 7 bases. The V gene end was trimmed by 4 bases and the J gene end by 2 bases; junction bases not matched to a gene: 6. The CDR3 loop spans 15 amino acids. Germline CDR1 LGHDT, CDR2 YNNKEL (reference sequence). The CDR3 DNA reads TGTGCCAGCAGCCCCAGACTAGCTCACACAGATACGCAGTATTTT. Translation: CASSPRLAHTDTQYF.

The rearrangement links TRBV24-1 to TRBJ1-5, with a possible D match to TRBD1 (5 bases). V gave up 5 bases and J gave up 3 bases, with 19 bases separating them. This CDR3 is 17 amino acids long. Germline V gene lookup returns CDR1 KGHDR and CDR2 SFDVKD. The CDR3 nucleotides are TGTGCCACCAGTGCGCTGGGGGGGGGAGAGGACAATCAGCCCCAGCATTTT. Amino acids: CATSALGGGEDNQPQHF.

This chain connects TRBV11-3 to TRBJ2-6, with TRBD2 as a possible D gene (5 bases). The CDR3 is made up of 14 amino acids. Germline CDR1 reads SGHNT; CDR2 reads YENEEA. Trimming removed 3 bases from V and 4 bases from J, with 7 bases in between. The CDR3 reads CASSLAGGANVLTF. The CDR3 DNA reads TGTGCCAGCAGCTTGGCGGGCGGGGCCAACGTCCTGACTTTC.

V gene TRBV2 combines with J gene TRBJ1-2; D is ambiguous. Per the germline V gene, CDR1 is SNHLY and CDR2 is FYNNEI. The CDR3 length is 15 residues. V was shortened by 0 bases and J by 4 bases, with 12 bases between the two germline ends. CDR3 amino acids: CASSEAGEGIYGYTF. CDR3 in DNA: TGTGCCAGCAGTGAAGCTGGTGAAGGGATCTATGGCTACACCTTC.

The V call is TRBV5-1, the J call TRBJ1-4; perhaps TRBD1 as D (5 bases). Germline assignment: CDR1 SGHRS and CDR2 YFSETQ. This CDR3 spans 15 amino acids. With 2 bases removed from V and 5 bases from J, the gap between germline ends came to 13 bases. CDR3 loop: CASSFLRGANEKLFF. The CDR3 bases are TGCGCCAGCAGCTTCCTAAGGGGCGCGAATGAAAAACTGTTTTTT. Drawing the rest from reference TRBV5-1 and TRBJ1-4, the complete variable domain is KAGVTQTPRYLIKTRGQQVTLSCSPISGHRSVSWYQQTPGQGLQFLFEYFSETQRNKGNFPGRFSGRQFSNSRSEMNVSTLELGDSALYLCASSFLRGANEKLFFGSGTQLSVL.

The chain joins TRBV24-1 to TRBJ2-1; 10 nucleotides agree with TRBD2. After removal of 7 bases from V and 7 bases from J, the junction contained 6 bases not matched to a gene. This CDR3 has 14 residues. The germline CDR1 and CDR2 sequences are KGHDR and SFDVKD. The CDR3 is CATRSSGGGNEQFF. The CDR3 nucleotides are TGTGCCACCAGATCTAGCGGGGGTGGGAATGAGCAGTTCTTC.

V usage is TRBV2 and J usage is TRBJ2-3; 7 positions agree with TRBD2. V was clipped by 6 bases and J by 2 bases; unmatched bases: 8. This CDR3 region has 15 residues. CDR1 and CDR2 (germline): SNHLY, FYNNEI. The CDR3 loop reads CASRGPGLITDTQYF. The DNA of the CDR3 is TGTGCCAGCAGGGGACCGGGACTAATCACAGATACGCAGTATTTT.

A few counts support this clone. The chain recombines TRBV5-1 with TRBJ1-1, with D possibly matching TRBD1 (5 bases). This CDR3 is built from 13 residues. Germline CDR1 and CDR2: SGHRS and YFSETQ. Trimming removed 3 bases from V and 4 bases from J, with 10 bases in between. In DNA, the CDR3 is TGCGCCAGCAGCTACACCCAGGGCACTGAAGCTTTCTTT. This sequence encodes CASSYTQGTEAFF.

This chain connects TRBV6-5 to TRBJ1-1; 8 bases line up with TRBD1. The CDR3 contains 12 residues. Trimming cost V 4 bases and J 12 bases; bases outside gene matches: 7. Germline CDR1 is MNHEY and CDR2 is SVGAGI. Here the CDR3 DNA reads TGTGCCAGCAGTTCTCTCAGGGGGCGGACTTTCTTT. Its protein product is CASSSLRGRTFF.

This chain links TRBV27 with TRBJ1-1; D unclear. This CDR3 comprises 14 residues. The V gene's germline CDR1 is MNHEY and CDR2 SMNVEV (reference sequence). V gave up 5 bases and J gave up 10 bases, with 20 bases separating them. The CDR3 reads CASSQSPGVDGAFF. CDR3 coding DNA: TGTGCCAGCAGTCAATCCCCCGGAGTTGATGGAGCTTTCTTT.

The chain uses TRBV28 and TRBJ1-5, with 7 bases aligning to TRBD1. V was pared by 6 bases and J by 6 bases, with 8 bases of the junction left unmatched. This CDR3 is built from 14 residues. Germline assignment: CDR1 MDHEN and CDR2 SYDVKM. In DNA, the CDR3 is TGTGCCAGCAGGCCTGACAGGGAGGGTCAGCCCCAGCATTTT. This translates into CASRPDREGQPQHF. Complete variable domain (other parts from reference TRBV28 and TRBJ1-5): DVKVTQSSRYLVKRTGEKVFLECVQDMDHENMFWYRQDPGLGLRLIYFSYDVKMKEKGDIPEGYSVSREKKERFSLILESASTNQTSMYLCASRPDREGQPQHFGDGTRLSIL.

This clone was seen a few times. The chain has TRBV28 and TRBJ1-1, with D uncertain. The V end lost 7 bases, the J end lost 0 bases, and 12 bases lay between the germline ends. The CDR3 runs to 14 residues. Germline V gives CDR1 MDHEN, CDR2 SYDVKM. The CDR3 nucleotides are TGTGCCAGCACCCCTCATGGGATGAACACTGAAGCTTTCTTT. The encoded protein is CASTPHGMNTEAFF.

The chain carries TRBV5-1 and TRBJ2-2; 15 nucleotides align to TRBD2. Germline loops: CDR1 SGHRS, CDR2 YFSETQ. Germline trimming cut 8 bases from V and 6 bases from J; bases unmatched to any gene: 8. There are 16 residues in the CDR3. CDR3 DNA sequence: TGCGCCAGTCAGGGACTAGCGGGGGGCCCCGCCGGGGAGCTGTTTTTT. This codes for CASQGLAGGPAGELFF.

The sample holds one count of this clone. The gene calls are TRBV7-2 and TRBJ1-4; D uncertain. CDR1 SGHTA and CDR2 FQGNSA come from the germline V gene. CDR3 length: 15 residues. V was trimmed by 1 base and J by 2 bases, leaving 8 bases between them. In nucleotides, the CDR3 is TGTGCCAGCAGCTTAGTAGCCAACACTAATGAAAAACTGTTTTTT. It specifies CASSLVANTNEKLFF.

This chain links TRBV14 with TRBJ1-3; tentatively, D is TRBD1 (5 bases). The CDR3 spans 17 residues. Between the trimmed V and J ends, which lost 4 bases and 0 bases, there was a span of 16 bases. CDR1 is SGHDN and CDR2 is FVKESK in the germline V gene. CDR3: CASSRLGGANSGNTIYF. CDR3 nucleotides: TGTGCCAGCAGCCGACTCGGGGGAGCCAACTCTGGAAACACCATATATTTT.

V is TRBV29-1 and J is TRBJ2-1, with TRBD2 identical over 7 bases. Germline loops: CDR1 SQVTM, CDR2 ANQGSEA. V lost 6 bases, J lost 10 bases, and 9 bases stayed unmatched. The CDR3 runs to 12 residues. CDR3 bases: TGCAGCGTCCCCAGACTAGCTGGAGAGCAGTTCTTC. It codes for CSVPRLAGEQFF.